This TCR beta chain was recovered during a study of early stage breast cancer tumors. In the study overall: Among some twelve ER+/PR+/HER2- tumors, eight were ductal, four lobular. Each sample averaged around 9.4-fold read coverage.

Overall study findings and caveats: Blood repertoires resembled normal breast more than tumor.

Each sample had two DNA replicates, around 0.53 ug blood or roughly 1.6 ug tissue. TCRdb's table, derived via immunoSEQ multiplex PCR, lists solely in-frame clones and lacks some. Of 9,500 to 10,000 clones in the sample, roughly 79% were seen once. This CDR3 region has 10 residues. Trimming stripped 0 bases from V and 7 bases from J, with 0 bases between. Germline V lookup: CDR1 LGHNA, CDR2 YNFKEQ. With respect to this clone: Its specificity is unknown.

Source material: normal breast tissue next to the tumor. This receptor was obtained from a person aged 35 to 50 with breast cancer. V gene TRBV4-2 combines with J gene TRBJ2-5, with no clear D. The CDR3: CASSQETQYF. The DNA for the CDR3 is TGTGCCAGCAGCCAAGAGACCCAGTACTTC.